The entry below describes one T cell receptor (beta chain). Its specificity is not known. Diagnoses were made from clinical symptoms, serum measures (thyroxine and TRAb), thyroid ultrasound and orbital computed tomography. Using 10 ml of fresh peripheral blood, PBMCs were prepared. These data are taken from a study of T cells in Graves' hyperthyroidism and ophthalmopathy. Overall study findings and caveats: Most clonotypes expanded in thyroid above 0.001 were likewise present in blood.

Authors of the study amplified TCR beta CDR3 regions from RNA transcripts. A first-round RT-PCR of the TCR CDR3 used the HTBI primer set. In TCRdb, the multiplex PCR reads were re-called with MiXCR into one record per CDR3 protein. The sample yields 500,000 to 550,000 distinct CDR3 sequences, around 20% seen once. Trimming took 1 base from V and 7 from J, leaving 4 bases between them. Looked up from germline, CDR1 is MGHRA and CDR2 is YSYEKL. This CDR3 comprises 12 residues. This clonotype originated in a man in his forties or fifties with Graves' ophthalmopathy. The rearrangement joins TRBV4-1 to TRBJ2-2; D unresolved. The sample comprised blood. The DNA of the CDR3 is TGCGCCAGCAGCCAAGTGTACGGGGAGCTGTTTTTT. Protein sequence: CASSQVYGELFF.